The rows below give T cell receptor beta chains drawn from one sample of a study of control samples from healthy donors and cancer patients. Produced via immunoSEQ multiplex PCR; TCRdb's table is partial and in-frame only. The repertoire holds fewer than 85,000 clones, with roughly 92% as singletons. Sequenced material: blood. The receptors here all came from a woman between 55 and 75 years old in good health. Each CDR3 is given with its conserved first and last residue. Fields, in order: D gene, J gene, clone size, V gene, CDR3 DNA, CDR3 protein. The D gene is left open where the match is weak. Clone size is given for some rows only: seen once, a few or many times, or a class if the clone is expanded.

D: NA; J: TRBJ2-1; size: NA; V: TRBV7-9; DNA: TGTGCCAGCAGCCATAATGGGGATGAGCAGTTCTTC; CDR3: CASSHNGDEQFF
D: NA; J: TRBJ2-1; size: NA; V: TRBV5-1; DNA: TGCGCCAGCAGCCCTGGGCTAGCGAGTTACAATGAGCAGTTCTTC; CDR3: CASSPGLASYNEQFF
D: NA; J: TRBJ2-1; size: NA; V: TRBV15; DNA: TGTGCCACCAGCAAGAACAGGGGGGGTGAGCAGTTCTTC; CDR3: CATSKNRGGEQFF
D: NA; J: TRBJ2-7; size: NA; V: TRBV20-1; DNA: TGCAGTGCTAGTACCCAGTCCTACGAGCAGTACTTC; CDR3: CSASTQSYEQYF
D: NA; J: TRBJ1-1; size: few; V: TRBV25-1; DNA: TGTGCCAGCAGTGGACTTGGGGGCACTGAAGCTTTCTTT; CDR3: CASSGLGGTEAFF
D: NA; J: TRBJ1-1; size: NA; V: TRBV5-1; DNA: TGCGCCAGCAGCTTACAAAGAGGGGGGTACACTGAAGCTTTCTTT; CDR3: CASSLQRGGYTEAFF
D: TRBD2; J: TRBJ2-7; size: NA; V: TRBV3-1/TRBV3-2; DNA: TGTGCCAGCAGCCAAGTAGCGGGAGGGACTAACTACGAGCAGTACTTC; CDR3: CASSQVAGGTNYEQYF
D: NA; J: TRBJ1-2; size: NA; V: TRBV6-5; DNA: TGTGCCAGCAGTTACTCGAGAGGGTTCGTCTTCGGCGGCTACACCTTC; CDR3: CASSYSRGFVFGGYTF
D: NA; J: TRBJ1-1; size: NA; V: TRBV5-8; DNA: TGTGCCAGCAGCTCCCCCCACGGGACTGAAGCTTTCTTT; CDR3: CASSSPHGTEAFF
D: TRBD2; J: TRBJ2-3; size: once; V: TRBV7-3; DNA: TGTGCCAGCAGCTTAACGTTGAGCGGGAGTCGGGATACGCAGTATTTT; CDR3: CASSLTLSGSRDTQYF
D: TRBD1; J: TRBJ1-4; size: NA; V: TRBV4-1; DNA: TGCGCCAGCAGTAGAATGGACAGGAAATTATCAACTAATGAAAAACTGTTTTTT; CDR3: CASSRMDRKLSTNEKLFF
D: TRBD2; J: TRBJ2-3; size: NA; V: TRBV7-9; DNA: TGTGCCAGCAGCAGACTAGCGGGAAGCACAGATACGCAGTATTTT; CDR3: CASSRLAGSTDTQYF
D: NA; J: TRBJ1-5; size: NA; V: TRBV28; DNA: TGTGCCAGCAGTTTGGGGGACGCCGGTCAGCCCCAGCATTTT; CDR3: CASSLGDAGQPQHF
D: NA; J: TRBJ2-5; size: NA; V: TRBV29-1; DNA: TGCAGCGCTCAGGCGGGTCGGGAGACCCAGTACTTC; CDR3: CSAQAGRETQYF
D: NA; J: TRBJ2-7; size: NA; V: TRBV5-5; DNA: TGTGCCAGCAGCTTGCCACGTTTTTCCTACGAGCAGTACTTC; CDR3: CASSLPRFSYEQYF
D: NA; J: TRBJ1-1; size: once; V: TRBV28; DNA: TGTGCCACCGGACCCGGGCCGATGGCTTTCTTT; CDR3: CATGPGPMAFF
D: NA; J: TRBJ1-2; size: NA; V: TRBV5-1; DNA: TGCGCCAGCAGACGCGAGGATTCGGTGGGTGGCTACACCTTC; CDR3: CASRREDSVGGYTF
D: NA; J: TRBJ1-5; size: NA; V: TRBV19; DNA: TGTGCCAGTATCAATCAGGCGGCAGGGCCCAATCAGCCCCAGCATTTT; CDR3: CASINQAAGPNQPQHF
D: TRBD2; J: TRBJ2-7; size: NA; V: TRBV6-2/TRBV6-3; DNA: TGTGCCAGCAGTTACGTTACTAGCGGAGCCGCCAGCTCCTACGAGCAGTACTTC; CDR3: CASSYVTSGAASSYEQYF
D: TRBD1; J: TRBJ2-7; size: NA; V: TRBV5-1; DNA: TGCGCCAGCAGCTTGGGGGGACAGGGTTTCAACGAGCAGTACTTC; CDR3: CASSLGGQGFNEQYF
D: TRBD2; J: TRBJ2-2; size: once; V: TRBV15; DNA: TGTGCCACCAGCAGAGAAAGGGGAGCTAGCGGGAGTGGCACCGGGGAGCTGTTTTTT; CDR3: CATSRERGASGSGTGELFF
D: TRBD1; J: TRBJ2-7; size: NA; V: TRBV4-1; DNA: TGCGCCAGCAGCCAAGATCGAGTCCGACAGGGACCTCTTTACGAGCAGTACTTC; CDR3: CASSQDRVRQGPLYEQYF
D: NA; J: TRBJ2-3; size: NA; V: TRBV4-1; DNA: TGCGCCAGCAGCCAGCAACAGGACGGCACAGATACGCAGTATTTT; CDR3: CASSQQQDGTDTQYF
D: TRBD2; J: TRBJ2-7; size: NA; V: TRBV7-9; DNA: TGTGCCAGCAGCTCCCTGGGACTAGCGGGGGCGCAGTACTTC; CDR3: CASSSLGLAGAQYF
D: TRBD1; J: TRBJ1-2; size: NA; V: TRBV6-6; DNA: TGTGCCAGCAGTTACAGAGACAGGGGTGAGGGCTACACCTTC; CDR3: CASSYRDRGEGYTF
D: TRBD2; J: TRBJ2-3; size: NA; V: TRBV7-8; DNA: TGTGCCAGCAGCACGGGACTAGCGGGATATACAGATACGCAGTATTTT; CDR3: CASSTGLAGYTDTQYF
D: NA; J: TRBJ1-5; size: NA; V: TRBV30; DNA: TGTGCCTGGAGTCACAGGGACAATCAGCCCCAGCATTTT; CDR3: CAWSHRDNQPQHF
D: TRBD1; J: TRBJ2-1; size: NA; V: TRBV25-1; DNA: TGTGCCAGCAGAACCGGACAGGGGGCGCATAATGAGCAGTTCTTC; CDR3: CASRTGQGAHNEQFF
D: NA; J: TRBJ2-5; size: NA; V: TRBV2; DNA: TGTGCCAGCAGTGAACAGGGCGTTCGGGAGACCCAGTACTTC; CDR3: CASSEQGVRETQYF
D: NA; J: TRBJ2-1; size: NA; V: TRBV16; DNA: TGTGCCAGCAGTCCAAACAATGAGCAGTTCTTC; CDR3: CASSPNNEQFF
D: TRBD1; J: TRBJ1-2; size: NA; V: TRBV18; DNA: TGTGCCAGCTCACCACCAGACAGGGTTTATGGCTACACCTTC; CDR3: CASSPPDRVYGYTF
D: TRBD1; J: TRBJ1-2; size: few; V: TRBV29-1; DNA: TGCAGCGTTGCTAGGGACAGCCATGGCTACACCTTC; CDR3: CSVARDSHGYTF
D: NA; J: TRBJ2-2; size: NA; V: TRBV29-1; DNA: TGCAGCGTTCTTTCGGGAGTTGACACCGGGGAGCTGTTTTTT; CDR3: CSVLSGVDTGELFF
D: NA; J: TRBJ1-5; size: NA; V: TRBV28; DNA: TGTGCCAGCAGTGAGGTAGGGCCCCAGCATTTT; CDR3: CASSEVGPQHF
D: NA; J: TRBJ2-3; size: NA; V: TRBV28; DNA: TGTGCCAGCACCGGGGGCGCGGATACGCAGTATTTT; CDR3: CASTGGADTQYF
D: TRBD2; J: TRBJ2-1; size: NA; V: TRBV30; DNA: TGTGCCTGGAGTCCGGTGACTAGCGGCCTTTACAATGAGCAGTTCTTC; CDR3: CAWSPVTSGLYNEQFF
D: NA; J: TRBJ2-7; size: NA; V: TRBV28; DNA: TGTGCCAGCAGTTTATCTAGGACTACCACCTACGAGCAGTACTTC; CDR3: CASSLSRTTTYEQYF
D: TRBD1; J: TRBJ1-2; size: NA; V: TRBV15; DNA: TGTGCCACCAGCAGACCCGGCAGGGGGGCTGAAGGCTACACCTTC; CDR3: CATSRPGRGAEGYTF
D: TRBD1; J: TRBJ2-6; size: NA; V: TRBV3-1/TRBV3-2; DNA: TGTGCCAGCAGCTCCCGGACAGGGGGCCCTTCTGGGGCCAACGTCCTGACTTTC; CDR3: CASSSRTGGPSGANVLTF
D: NA; J: TRBJ1-5; size: NA; V: TRBV21-1; DNA: TGTGCCAGCAGCAAAGCCCATCTCCAACAGCCCCAGCATTTT; CDR3: CASSKAHLQQPQHF
D: NA; J: TRBJ1-1; size: NA; V: TRBV6-2/TRBV6-3; DNA: TGTGCCAGCAGTTACGGAGACGACAGGCTAGCTTTCTTT; CDR3: CASSYGDDRLAFF
D: NA; J: TRBJ1-6; size: NA; V: TRBV28; DNA: TGTGCCAGCAGTGAAACAGGGAGGTATTCACCCCTCCACTTT; CDR3: CASSETGRYSPLHF
D: NA; J: TRBJ2-5; size: NA; V: TRBV6-1; DNA: TGTGCCAGCCGTGATTATGCGGGACAGAGGCGAGAGACCCAGTACTTC; CDR3: CASRDYAGQRRETQYF
D: TRBD1; J: TRBJ2-3; size: NA; V: TRBV19; DNA: TGTGCCAGTAGTAGGACAGGGATCAGCACAGATACGCAGTATTTT; CDR3: CASSRTGISTDTQYF
D: NA; J: TRBJ1-5; size: NA; V: TRBV28; DNA: TGTGCCAGCAGGGGGGCGGCCGGCAATCAGCCCCAGCATTTT; CDR3: CASRGAAGNQPQHF
D: NA; J: TRBJ1-2; size: NA; V: TRBV21-1; DNA: TGTGCCAGCAGCCCTCCCGGCGGCGGCACCGACTACTATGGCTACACCTTC; CDR3: CASSPPGGGTDYYGYTF
D: NA; J: TRBJ1-1; size: NA; V: TRBV24-1; DNA: TGTGCCACCAGTGATTTTCAGGGGAGGAATGCTTTCTTT; CDR3: CATSDFQGRNAFF
D: TRBD2; J: TRBJ2-1; size: NA; V: TRBV2; DNA: TGTGCCAGCAGTGAAAGTGGCGGGAGTTCCTACAATGAGCAGTTCTTC; CDR3: CASSESGGSSYNEQFF
D: NA; J: TRBJ1-4; size: NA; V: TRBV2; DNA: TGTGCCAGCACTTCATTACAGTCAACTAATGAAAAACTGTTTTTT; CDR3: CASTSLQSTNEKLFF
D: NA; J: TRBJ1-5; size: NA; V: TRBV6-5; DNA: TGTGCCAGTAAAACCGATAGCAATCAGCCCCAGCATTTT; CDR3: CASKTDSNQPQHF
D: NA; J: TRBJ2-1; size: NA; V: TRBV28; DNA: TGTGCCAGCCTTTCACAGGGAGGCCGCCAGTTCTTC; CDR3: CASLSQGGRQFF
D: NA; J: TRBJ2-1; size: NA; V: TRBV7-3; DNA: TGTGCCAGCAGCTTAGCCGCAAGGTACCCCTACAATGAGCAGTTCTTC; CDR3: CASSLAARYPYNEQFF
D: NA; J: TRBJ2-7; size: NA; V: TRBV7-9; DNA: TGTGCCAGCAGCTTCAACCGGGGACCCTACGAGCAGTACTTC; CDR3: CASSFNRGPYEQYF
D: NA; J: TRBJ2-7; size: NA; V: TRBV7-2; DNA: TGTGCCAGCAGATACACAAGGGACTCCTACGAGCAGTACTTC; CDR3: CASRYTRDSYEQYF